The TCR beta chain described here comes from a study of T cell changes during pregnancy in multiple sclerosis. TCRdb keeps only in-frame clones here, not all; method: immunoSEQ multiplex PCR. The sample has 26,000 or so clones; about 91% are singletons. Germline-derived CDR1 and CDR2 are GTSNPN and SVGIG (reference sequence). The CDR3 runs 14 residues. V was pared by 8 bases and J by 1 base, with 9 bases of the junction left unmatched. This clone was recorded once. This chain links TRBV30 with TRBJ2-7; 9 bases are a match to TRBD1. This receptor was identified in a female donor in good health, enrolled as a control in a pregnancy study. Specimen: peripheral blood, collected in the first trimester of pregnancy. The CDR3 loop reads CAGPQGQGSYEQYF. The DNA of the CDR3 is TGTGCCGGTCCGCAGGGACAGGGTTCCTACGAGCAGTACTTC.